These T cell receptor beta chains were read from a single sample in a study of cytomegalovirus exposure and HLA in healthy donors. Sequencing was performed with immunoSEQ multiplex PCR; in TCRdb, only in-frame clones are kept and a portion is missing. The table records some 130,000 clones, 79% of them present only once. Sample: PBMCs. The receptors were gathered from a man aged 35 to 55 in good health and CMV-seropositive. The CDR3 runs from the conserved cysteine through the conserved F or W. D genes are given only for firm matches. The size field is filled for only some rows; it gives once, few, many or a size class.

>.|.|TRBV6-1|TRBJ1-1|15
TGTGCCAGCAGTGATATGGGCAGGTTGAACACTGAAGCTTTCTTT
CASSDMGRLNTEAFF
>few|TRBD2|TRBV5-4|TRBJ2-1|16
TGTGCCAGCAGCTTTATGGCTAGCGGCTCCTACAATGAGCAGTTCTTC
CASSFMASGSYNEQFF
>.|.|TRBV30|TRBJ1-5|15
TGTGCCTGCCAGGAGGGTACTTCGCGGCTGGGGCCCCAGCATTTT
CACQEGTSRLGPQHF
>.|TRBD1|TRBV19|TRBJ1-2|15
TGTGCCAGTAGTCTTGGGACAGGGGTTAACTATGGCTACACCTTC
CASSLGTGVNYGYTF
>.|TRBD1|TRBV29-1|TRBJ1-5|14
TGCAGCGTTGGGACAGGGGACAGCAATCAGCCCCAGCATTTT
CSVGTGDSNQPQHF
>.|.|TRBV7-9|TRBJ1-6|12
TGTGCCAGCACCCGGGAGGGGTCACCCCTCCACTTT
CASTREGSPLHF
>.|.|TRBV19|TRBJ2-3|15
TGTGCCAGTAGTTTGGACGTGGGAGACACAGATACGCAGTATTTT
CASSLDVGDTDTQYF
>few|.|TRBV21-1|TRBJ1-5|18
TGTGCCAGCAGCAAAGCGCTGGATCCAGGTGACGGCAATCAACCCCAGCATTTT
CASSKALDPGDGNQPQHF
>.|.|TRBV18|TRBJ2-1|15
TGTGCCAGCTCACCCCAACTAGGAGGTTACAATGAGCAGTTCTTC
CASSPQLGGYNEQFF
>.|.|TRBV5-1|TRBJ1-1|14
TGCGCCAGCAGCTATGAGAGGGTAGAGACTGAAGCTTTCTTT
CASSYERVETEAFF
>.|.|TRBV6-1|TRBJ2-7|13
TGTGCCAGCAGTGGCGGCACATCCTACGAGCAGTACTTC
CASSGGTSYEQYF
>.|TRBD2|TRBV15|TRBJ2-1|17
TGTGCCACCAGCAGGCCCGGGGGGCTAGCGGGAGTAAATGAGCAGTTCTTC
CATSRPGGLAGVNEQFF
>.|.|TRBV21-1|TRBJ1-2|15
TGTGCCAGCAGCACGCAAATCGGAGGGGATTATGGCTACACCTTC
CASSTQIGGDYGYTF
>.|TRBD1|TRBV30|TRBJ1-6|13
TGTGCCGCTCAGGGGGCCGATAATTCACCCCTCCACTTT
CAAQGADNSPLHF